The 25 T cell receptor beta chains below were found in one sample sequenced in a study of Graves' ophthalmopathy and Graves' hyperthyroidism. Amplification of the TCR beta CDR3 regions used RNA transcripts (as template). The first round was an RT-PCR with HTBI primers, and the second round was a multiplex PCR. MiXCR, run by TCRdb on the multiplex PCR reads, gives a single entry per CDR3 protein. This sample has roughly 300,000 distinct CDR3 sequences, with roughly a sixth found just once. Sequencing was performed on peripheral blood. These receptors all stem from an adult man with Graves' ophthalmopathy.

This clonotype was seen repeatedly, ten times or more. The chain is built from TRBV20-1 and TRBJ2-5, with TRBD2 matching over 9 bases. The trim removed 0 bases at V and 3 bases at J, leaving 14 bases unmatched. Germline V gives CDR1 DFQATT, CDR2 SNEGSKA (reference sequence). This CDR3 contains 18 residues. DNA of the CDR3: TGCAGTGCTAGAGATGACGGAAGGCTAGCGGGGCGAAAAGAGACCCAGTACTTC. Protein product: CSARDDGRLAGRKETQYF.

This clonotype was seen many times. This rearrangement joins TRBV20-1 to TRBJ1-1, with TRBD1 matching 9 bases. The V segment lost 5 bases and the J segment 5 bases; nucleotides outside the gene matches: 6. CDR1 and CDR2 (germline): DFQATT, SNEGSKA (reference sequence). CDR3 size: 13 residues. The CDR3 DNA sequence: TGCAGTGCTTTACGGACAGGGGAAACTGAAGCTTTCTTT. This translates into CSALRTGETEAFF.

The table lists this clonotype with many counts. This sequence joins TRBV20-1 and TRBJ2-6, with 7 bases fitting TRBD1. The CDR3 totals 17 residues. CDR1 and CDR2 (germline): DFQATT, SNEGSKA (reference sequence). V lost 3 bases to trimming and J lost 0 bases; unmatched junction nucleotides: 8. CDR3 loop: CSASSGTESSGANVLTF. In DNA, the CDR3 is TGCAGTGCTAGCTCCGGGACAGAGAGCTCTGGGGCCAACGTCCTGACTTTC.

This clonotype was counted ten times or more. The CDR3 here is CATSYEQYF. Written as DNA, the CDR3 is TGTGCCACCAGCTACGAGCAGTACTTC. The chain links TRBV24-1 to TRBJ2-7, with D unclear. CDR1 and CDR2 (germline): KGHDR, SFDVKD. The V end was cut by 7 bases, the J end by 3 bases, with 0 bases between. This CDR3 contains 9 residues.

This clonotype was observed many times. The chain uses TRBV19 and TRBJ1-5, with D hard to call. The V end was cut by 4 bases, the J end by 4 bases, with 11 bases between. There are 14 residues in the CDR3. Germline V lookup: CDR1 LNHDA, CDR2 SQIVND (reference sequence). The CDR3 here is CASSNIRENQPQHF. The CDR3 DNA sequence: TGTGCCAGTAGTAATATTAGAGAGAATCAGCCCCAGCATTTT. The variable domain in full, completed from reference TRBV19 and TRBJ1-5, reads DGGITQSPKYLFRKEGQNVTLSCEQNLNHDAMYWYRQDPGQGLRLIYYSQIVNDFQKGDIAEGYSVSREKKESFPLTVTSAQKNPTAFYLCASSNIRENQPQHFGDGTRLSIL.

This chain uses TRBV28 with TRBJ2-5; the match to TRBD2 covers 9 bases. The J call may be mistaken, given a closer DNA end match to TRBJ2-7. CDR3 length: 15 amino acids. Per the germline V gene, CDR1 is MDHEN and CDR2 is SYDVKM. The CDR3 here is CASIGTGLASYEQYF. CDR3 sequence (DNA): TGTGCCAGCATAGGGACGGGACTAGCCTCCTACGAGCAGTACTTC.

The chain couples TRBV6-1 to TRBJ1-1; D may be TRBD1 (5 bases). CDR3 size: 13 residues. The V end was cut by 7 bases, the J end by 1 base, with 10 bases between. CDR1 and CDR2 from the germline V gene are MNHNS and SASEGT. The CDR3 nucleotides read TGTGCCAGCAAAGCAGGGCCGAACACTGAAGCTTTCTTT. This translates into CASKAGPNTEAFF.

This clonotype was counted a single time. This chain uses TRBV6-1 with TRBJ1-6; no firm D call. CDR3 size: 18 residues. Per germline, CDR1 MNHNS and CDR2 SASEGT. Trimming shortened V by 2 bases and J by 1 base, and 15 bases separated the two germline ends. This chain's CDR3 is CASSETPSGVSYNSPLHF. The CDR3 DNA reads TGTGCCAGCAGTGAAACGCCCAGCGGGGTATCCTATAATTCACCCCTCCACTTT.

The chain links TRBV28 to TRBJ2-2; 11 nucleotides match TRBD2. The germline V gene encodes CDR1 MDHEN and CDR2 SYDVKM. With V trimmed by 4 bases and J by 7 bases, 14 bases remained unmatched. The CDR3 is made up of 18 amino acids. CDR3 in amino acids: CASSSMRLAGPVGGELFF. The DNA of the CDR3 is TGTGCCAGCAGTTCTATGAGACTAGCGGGACCCGTTGGCGGGGAGCTGTTTTTT.

This clonotype has ten or more counts. The chain couples TRBV11-1 to TRBJ1-1, with 10 bases lining up with TRBD1. Germline V lookup: CDR1 SGHAT, CDR2 FQDESV (reference sequence). The CDR3 has 16 amino acids. Losses at the gene ends were 3 bases for V and 0 bases for J; bases not matched to a gene: 4. The CDR3 coding sequence is TGTGCCAGCAGCTTGGGGACAGGGGACATGAACACTGAAGCTTTCTTT. It codes for CASSLGTGDMNTEAFF.

This clonotype was counted ten times or more. The CDR3 DNA sequence: TGTGCCTGGACGGATCGGAACACTGAAGCTTTCTTT. Amino acid sequence: CAWTDRNTEAFF. The chain is built from TRBV30 and TRBJ1-1; no clear D. V was cut by 4 bases and J by 1 base, with 7 bases left in between. The CDR3 runs to 12 residues. The germline gives CDR1 GTSNPN, CDR2 SVGIG (reference sequence).

In this sample, this clonotype turned up a few times. The chain couples TRBV28 to TRBJ1-2; TRBD1 is a possible D gene (6 bases). The CDR3 runs to 16 residues. Germline CDR1 and CDR2: MDHEN and SYDVKM. With 1 base removed from V and 4 bases from J, the gap between germline ends came to 16 bases. The CDR3 coding sequence is TGTGCCAGCAGTTTATTCGTGGCAGGGGTTGGCTATGGCTACACCTTC. It is translated as CASSLFVAGVGYGYTF.

This clonotype occurred many times. The chain uses TRBV28 and TRBJ1-1; D ambiguous. This CDR3 contains 14 residues. Germline assignment: CDR1 MDHEN and CDR2 SYDVKM. Trimming removed 5 bases from V and 1 base from J, with 11 bases in between. CDR3 sequence (DNA): TGTGCCAGCAGTCGGGCAGGATCGAACACTGAAGCTTTCTTT. It codes for CASSRAGSNTEAFF.

The J gene is TRBJ1-2, the V gene TRBV28; D might be TRBD1 (6 bases). Germline V gene sequence: CDR1 MDHEN, CDR2 SYDVKM. V shed 5 bases and J shed 11 bases, with 18 bases lying between them. The CDR3 has 13 residues. The CDR3 loop reads CASSRGGRGRYTF. CDR3 DNA: TGTGCCAGCAGTCGCGGGGGGCGGGGAAGGTACACCTTC.

This clonotype showed up many times. Compared with germline, one end of the junction differs, possibly owing to a read error. CDR3 in DNA: TGTGCCAGCTCCCCACAGGCTCGGCCACAAAGGGTGGCTTTCTTT. It translates to CASSPQARPQRVAFF. This chain links TRBV18 with TRBJ1-1, with D perhaps TRBD1 (5 bases). The V gene's germline CDR1 is KGHSH and CDR2 LQKENI. This CDR3 region has 15 residues.

This clonotype was observed a handful of times. The chain couples TRBV4-1 to TRBJ1-3, with TRBD1 identical over 7 bases. Germline V gives CDR1 MGHRA, CDR2 YSYEKL. The CDR3 is 15 amino acids. With 4 bases clipped from V and 1 base from J, the junction kept 4 bases outside the gene matches. The DNA for the CDR3 is TGCGCCAGCAGCCCCTGGACAGGATCTGGAAACACCATATATTTT. This gives the protein CASSPWTGSGNTIYF.

In its sample, this clonotype was seen many times. The genes are TRBV30 and TRBJ1-2, with TRBD1 matching over 9 bases. J lost 8 bases, V lost 3 bases, and 10 bases had no gene match. Germline CDR1 reads GTSNPN; CDR2 reads SVGIG (reference sequence). CDR3 size: 14 residues. CDR3 sequence reads: CAWRTGTGLHGYTF. The CDR3 bases are TGTGCCTGGAGAACCGGGACAGGGTTGCACGGCTACACCTTC.

This clonotype was picked up many times. The J gene is TRBJ1-5, the V gene TRBV6-1; 7 bases are shared with TRBD1. Losses at the gene ends were 6 bases for V and 4 bases for J; bases not matched to a gene: 12. The CDR3 has 16 amino acids. Germline CDR1 reads MNHNS; CDR2 reads SASEGT. CDR3 DNA sequence: TGTGCCAGCAGGGGCCACGGCCAGGGGGAAAATCAGCCCCAGCATTTT. It codes for CASRGHGQGENQPQHF.

This clonotype was seen repeatedly, ten times or more. The rearrangement uses TRBV6-5 and TRBJ2-7; D might be TRBD1 or TRBD2, each matching 5 bases. Germline V gene data show CDR1 as MNHEY and CDR2 as SVGAGI. Between the trimmed V and J ends, which lost 0 bases and 6 bases, there was a span of 9 bases. CDR3 length: 13 residues. CDR3 region: CASSYSAGAEQYF. The CDR3 bases are TGTGCCAGCAGTTACTCCGCCGGGGCCGAGCAGTACTTC.

Worth noting for this clonotype: One end of the junction varies from germline; a read error may be responsible. The rearrangement links TRBV7-7 to TRBJ1-2; D may be TRBD1 (5 bases). The CDR3 has 17 amino acids. Germline CDR1 and CDR2: SSHAT and FNYEAQ (reference sequence). CDR3 amino acids: CASRLPGTGISWYGYTF. The CDR3 DNA reads TGTGCTAGCAGATTACCCGGGACGGGCATATCGTGGTATGGCTACACCTTC.

The rearrangement links TRBV28 to TRBJ2-7; 7 bases are a match to TRBD2. Germline V gene data show CDR1 as MDHEN and CDR2 as SYDVKM. Germline trimming cut 5 bases from V and 7 bases from J; bases unmatched to any gene: 23. CDR3 size: 18 residues. CDR3 bases: TGTGCCAGCAGTACTCGGTGGGCGGGAGTTCTCCCAAGAGGGGAGCAGTACTTC. Protein product: CASSTRWAGVLPRGEQYF.

In its sample, this clonotype was seen many times. The V and J genes are TRBV2 and TRBJ2-7, with 9 bases aligning to TRBD1. Germline CDR1 is SNHLY and CDR2 is FYNNEI. The CDR3 loop spans 15 amino acids. V shed 7 bases and J 2 bases; nucleotides not matched to a gene: 9. The CDR3 DNA is TGTGCCAGCAATACGGGACAGGGACCTACCTACGAGCAGTACTTC. Amino acids: CASNTGQGPTYEQYF.

This clonotype was detected many times. The V call is TRBV18, the J call TRBJ1-1, with D possibly TRBD1 on 6 matching bases. V shed 0 bases and J shed 5 bases, with 10 bases lying between them. The germline gives CDR1 KGHSH, CDR2 LQKENI. The CDR3 is 14 residues long. This CDR3 reads CASSPPTGRTEAFF. In DNA form, the CDR3 reads TGTGCCAGCTCACCACCAACAGGGAGGACTGAAGCTTTCTTT.

Many counts were recorded for this clonotype. This chain connects TRBV7-9 to TRBJ2-7; D is uncertain. Trimming cost V 5 bases and J 8 bases, with 16 bases left between them. Germline-derived CDR1 and CDR2 are SEHNR and FQNEAQ (reference sequence). CDR3 length: 13 amino acids. The CDR3 region is CASSPRADGQQYF. DNA of the CDR3: TGTGCCAGCAGCCCCCGGGCCGATGGGCAGCAGTACTTC.

This clonotype was counted only a few times. The CDR3 here is CATSVAGEETQYF. Written as DNA, the CDR3 is TGTGCCACCAGTGTTGCGGGAGAAGAGACCCAGTACTTC. The chain recombines TRBV24-1 with TRBJ2-5; 7 bases are a match to TRBD2. Germline V lookup: CDR1 KGHDR, CDR2 SFDVKD. The V and J ends lost 5 bases and 3 bases, in that order; junction bases with no gene match: 2. The CDR3 is 13 residues long.